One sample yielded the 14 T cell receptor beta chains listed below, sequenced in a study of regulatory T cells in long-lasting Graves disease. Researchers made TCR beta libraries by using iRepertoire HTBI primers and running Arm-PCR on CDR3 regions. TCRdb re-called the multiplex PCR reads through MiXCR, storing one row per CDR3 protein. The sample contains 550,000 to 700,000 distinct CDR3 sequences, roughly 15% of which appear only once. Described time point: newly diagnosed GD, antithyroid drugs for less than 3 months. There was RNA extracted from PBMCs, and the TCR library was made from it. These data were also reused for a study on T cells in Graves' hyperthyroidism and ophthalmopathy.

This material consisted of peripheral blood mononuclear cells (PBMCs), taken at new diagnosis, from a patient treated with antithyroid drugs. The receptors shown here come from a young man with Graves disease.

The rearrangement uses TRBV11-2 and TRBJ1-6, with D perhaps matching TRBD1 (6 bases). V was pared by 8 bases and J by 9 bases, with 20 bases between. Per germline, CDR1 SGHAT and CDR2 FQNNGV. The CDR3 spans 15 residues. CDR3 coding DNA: TGTGCCAGCGACGAAACAGGGCACGGGGTTTCACCCCTCCACTTT. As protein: CASDETGHGVSPLHF.

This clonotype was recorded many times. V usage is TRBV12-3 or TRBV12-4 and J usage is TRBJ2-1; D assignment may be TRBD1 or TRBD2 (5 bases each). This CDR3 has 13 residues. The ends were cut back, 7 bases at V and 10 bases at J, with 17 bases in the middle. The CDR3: CASTQSRGREQFF. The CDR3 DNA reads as TGTGCCAGCACCCAATCCCGGGGACGGGAGCAGTTCTTC.

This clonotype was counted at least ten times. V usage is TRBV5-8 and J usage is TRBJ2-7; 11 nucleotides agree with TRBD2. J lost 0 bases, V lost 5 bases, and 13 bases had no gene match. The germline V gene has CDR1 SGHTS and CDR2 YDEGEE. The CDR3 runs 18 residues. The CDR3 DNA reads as TGTGCCAGCAGTAGCCCGGGACTAGCGGCCGGGAGCTCCTACGAGCAGTACTTC. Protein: CASSSPGLAAGSSYEQYF.

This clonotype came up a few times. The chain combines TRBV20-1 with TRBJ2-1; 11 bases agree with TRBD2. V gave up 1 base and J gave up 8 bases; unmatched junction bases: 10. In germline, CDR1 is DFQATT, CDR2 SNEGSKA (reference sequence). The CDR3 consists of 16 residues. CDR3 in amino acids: CSARVVAGGSKDEQFF. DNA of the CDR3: TGCAGTGCTAGAGTAGTAGCGGGAGGGTCTAAGGATGAGCAGTTCTTC.

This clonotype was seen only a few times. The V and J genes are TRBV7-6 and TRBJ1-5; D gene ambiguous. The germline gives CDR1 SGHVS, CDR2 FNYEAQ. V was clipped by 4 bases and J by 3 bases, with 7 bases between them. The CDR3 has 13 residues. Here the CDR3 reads CASSSALNQPQHF. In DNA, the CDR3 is TGTGCCAGCAGCTCAGCCCTCAATCAGCCCCAGCATTTT.

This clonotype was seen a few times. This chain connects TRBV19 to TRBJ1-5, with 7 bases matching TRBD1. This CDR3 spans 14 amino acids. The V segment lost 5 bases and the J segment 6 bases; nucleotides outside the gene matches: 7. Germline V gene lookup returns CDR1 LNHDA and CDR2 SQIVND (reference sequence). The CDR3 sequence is CASSPQGGVQPQHF. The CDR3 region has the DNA TGTGCCAGTAGTCCCCAGGGGGGGGTTCAGCCCCAGCATTTT.

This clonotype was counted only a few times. Here the CDR3 DNA reads TGTGCCAGCAGTTCCCCCGGACTCTCAAAACCCTACGAGCAGTACTTC. It encodes CASSSPGLSKPYEQYF. The V call is TRBV6-2 or TRBV6-3, the J call TRBJ2-7, with D maybe TRBD2 (5 bases). Germline V gene lookup returns CDR1 MNHEY and CDR2 SVGEGT. The CDR3 contains 16 residues. V lost 4 bases to trimming and J lost 2 bases, with 18 bases between them.

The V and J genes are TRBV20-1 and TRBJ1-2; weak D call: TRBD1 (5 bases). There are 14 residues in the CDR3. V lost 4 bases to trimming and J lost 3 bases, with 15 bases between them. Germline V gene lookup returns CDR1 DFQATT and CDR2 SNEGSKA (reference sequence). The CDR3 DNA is TGCAGTGCTAAAAGGGGCGGGAGTTACTATGGCTACACCTTC. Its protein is CSAKRGGSYYGYTF.

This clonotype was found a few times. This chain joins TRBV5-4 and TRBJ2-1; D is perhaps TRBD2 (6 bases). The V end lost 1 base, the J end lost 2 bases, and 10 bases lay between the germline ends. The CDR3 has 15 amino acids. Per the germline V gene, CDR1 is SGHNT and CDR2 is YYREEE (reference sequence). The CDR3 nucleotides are TGTGCCAGCAGCTTGCGACGGGAGACCTACAATGAGCAGTTCTTC. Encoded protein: CASSLRRETYNEQFF.

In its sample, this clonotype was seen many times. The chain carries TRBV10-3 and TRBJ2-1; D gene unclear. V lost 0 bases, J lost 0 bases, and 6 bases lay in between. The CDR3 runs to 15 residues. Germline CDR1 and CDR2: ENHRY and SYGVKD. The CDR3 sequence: CAISESGDSYNEQFF. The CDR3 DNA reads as TGTGCCATCAGTGAGTCGGGCGACTCCTACAATGAGCAGTTCTTC.

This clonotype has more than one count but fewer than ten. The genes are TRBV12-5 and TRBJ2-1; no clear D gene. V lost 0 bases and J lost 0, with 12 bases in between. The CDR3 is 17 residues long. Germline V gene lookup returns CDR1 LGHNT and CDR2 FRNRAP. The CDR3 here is CASGLVVAVSSYNEQFF. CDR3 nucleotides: TGTGCTAGTGGTTTGGTAGTTGCGGTAAGCTCCTACAATGAGCAGTTCTTC.

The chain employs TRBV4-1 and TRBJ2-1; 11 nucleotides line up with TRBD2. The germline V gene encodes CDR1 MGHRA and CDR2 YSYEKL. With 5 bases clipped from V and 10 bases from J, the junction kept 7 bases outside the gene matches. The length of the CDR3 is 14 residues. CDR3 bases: TGCGCCAGCAGCGGACTAGCGGGTTTTAGGGAGCAGTTCTTC. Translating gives CASSGLAGFREQFF.

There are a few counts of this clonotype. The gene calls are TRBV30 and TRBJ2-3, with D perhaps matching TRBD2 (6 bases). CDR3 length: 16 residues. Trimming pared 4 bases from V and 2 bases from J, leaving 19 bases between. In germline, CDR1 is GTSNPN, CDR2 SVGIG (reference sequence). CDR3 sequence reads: CAWITRRGFTTDTQYF. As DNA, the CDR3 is TGTGCCTGGATAACTCGGCGGGGATTCACCACAGATACGCAGTATTTT.

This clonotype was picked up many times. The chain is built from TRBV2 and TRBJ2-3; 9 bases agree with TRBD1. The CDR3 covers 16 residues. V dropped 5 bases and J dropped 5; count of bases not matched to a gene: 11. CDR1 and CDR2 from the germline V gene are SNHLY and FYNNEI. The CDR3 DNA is TGTGCCAGCAGTCAACCAGGACAGGGGAGGGGAGATACGCAGTATTTT. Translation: CASSQPGQGRGDTQYF.